This T cell receptor (beta chain) appears in the sequencing data of a study of shared clonotypes between healthy human individuals (dated by TCRdb to 2020 to 2021). With respect to the entire study: The cohort comprised two women and a few men aged 18 to 49 years. Per donor, three plates each were used for CD4 naive and CD4 memory, two for CD8 naive, and one for CD8 memory. The study deeply sequenced blood TCR repertoires of about 5 healthy adults to estimate repertoire size and the extent of clonotype sharing between individuals. Different laboratories and diverse techniques were used to prepare libraries and sequence TCR repertoires, to increase sequencing depth and limit assay-specific biases. Between about 0.9 and 10 billion PBMCs per donor were obtained by leukapheresis. General findings and caveats noted by the study authors: Sampling was limited to blood, and TCR repertoires in tissue likely differ from TCR repertoires in blood. Sharing across a handful of donors was observed for about 5% of naive CD4, 3% to 4% of naive CD8, 2% to 2.5% of memory CD4, and 0.4% of memory CD8 clonotypes. Even with the large sequencing depth, rarefaction of the sorted-subset datasets indicated that sequencing was incomplete. Based on pairwise subsampling, the degree of clonotype sharing among donors was expected to be affected by sequencing depth. Because the study included a small number of donors, the genetic and exposure-history diversity represented was limited. Clonotypes shared by all four sorted-subset donors showed higher generation probabilities than non-shared clonotypes. Larger estimated clonotype richness was generally found for naive subsets than for memory subsets.

Turning to this clone: Which antigen it targets is not known. No base quality values were provided; no much bigger clone lies one nucleotide off.

Using the deep immunoSEQ assay, TCR CDR3 regions were amplified from genomic DNA by multiplex PCR. For each cell subset, the extracted genomic DNA was distributed evenly across all wells of several immunoSEQ 96-well plates, and each plate served as one replicate. For sorted subsets, each replicate PCR was loaded with about 0.2 ug genomic DNA, equivalent to 25,000 to 30,000 T cell genomes. Purified libraries were quantified with a Qubit 3.0 fluorometer, sized on a Bioanalyzer 2100, and re-quantified with the KAPA Library Quantification kit. Every immunoSEQ 96-well plate was sequenced on a separate single-read 150-cycle Illumina NextSeq 550 flow cell. The study's processing was this. Because only junctional sequences without quality scores were contained in the immunoSEQ output, filtering matching that applied to full-length reads could not be performed. Sequences were annotated with PyIR, a Python wrapper for IgBLAST v1.9, and V/J genes and CDR3 were assigned using IMGT germline references. Any read was removed if the V/J assignment was weak (E-value above 1e-6), the CDR3 was missing, or the read contained stop codons, out-of-frame junctions, or ambiguous translated residues. V3J clonotypes were defined as sequences sharing the same inferred V gene, J gene, and CDR3 amino acid sequence. The percentage overlap between two repertoires was calculated by dividing the number of shared unique clonotypes by the size of the smaller repertoire. RTK rarefaction, the Chao1 estimator, and Recon v2.1 estimates of unobserved clonotypes were used to assess repertoire richness. OLGA was used to compute generation probabilities for all TCRbeta clonotypes that the gDNA method yielded from several donors. Held by TCRdb, this immuneACCESS table contains in-frame sequences only and omits some clones. Under half of the omission traces to an unresolved V gene where checked; the cause of the rest is unknown. V, J and clone size were drawn from that table, and D and trimming were deduced from the DNA. The sample profile shows approximately 980,000 clones; 76% of them were found once. The ten biggest clones cover approximately 1.5% of the sample.

Donors were healthy HIV-negative adults with no recently reported acute infections or vaccinations. Every donor was a Caucasian adult living in Nashville, Tennessee, USA. CD4+ T cells were enriched through magnetic negative selection, after which naive cells were positively selected on CD45RA and the remaining negative fraction served as the memory subset. After blood collection by leukapheresis, PBMCs were isolated using Ficoll-Histopaque density gradient centrifugation and then cryopreserved in the vapor phase of liquid nitrogen. Analytical flow cytometry was used to check the purity and quantity of every magnetically sorted T cell population. From each sorted fraction, genomic DNA was isolated and quantified by UV absorbance on a Nanodrop 2000c. The sequencing sample was made of memory CD4+ T cells sorted from blood. The meaning of the sample's cell subset or site label: CD45RA-negative fraction. This sequence was found in a man aged 18-30 years in good health.

CDR3 loop: CSVAQLNTEAFF. The bases are TGCAGCGTTGCTCAGCTTAACACTGAAGCTTTCTTT. In this chain, TRBV29-1 is recombined with TRBJ1-1; too little of a D gene remains to name it. The CDR3 holds 12 amino acids from the cysteine to the phenylalanine. The sequence is cut down to CDR3 DNA, 36 bases in frame from base 1. V loses 4 bases of germline sequence and J loses 2 bases, and the interval between the two ends is 8 bases. CDR1 and CDR2 are drawn from the germline V gene: SQVTM, ANQGSEA.